The clone carrying this TCR beta chain was found once. Its target is not known. The data derive from a study of cytomegalovirus exposure and HLA in healthy donors. This PCR relied on a set of 60 Vbeta primers and 13 Jbeta primers. The data were produced by immunoSEQ multiplex PCR, yet TCRdb's version contains in-frame clones alone and is incomplete. The sample includes some 200,000 clones, 84% seen only once; the top ten take approximately 2.4%. Germline assignment: CDR1 MDHEN and CDR2 SYDVKM. V lost 1 base, J lost 2 bases, and 8 bases lay in between. This CDR3 region has 14 residues. Overall study findings and caveats: 164 TCR beta chains were listed as cytomegalovirus-associated. A later analysis by the authors found several of the most significant clusters apparently linked to common viral pathogens.

The sample was PBMCs. This sequence joins TRBV28 and TRBJ1-1; D gene unclear. This clonotype originated in a woman aged 50 to 65 in good health and CMV-seropositive. The CDR3, as DNA: TGTGCCAGCAGTTTATTCCAGGAAAACACTGAAGCTTTCTTT. As protein: CASSLFQENTEAFF.